One sample yielded the 29 T cell receptor beta chains listed below, sequenced in a study of graft-versus-host responses after intestinal transplantation. The repertoire was sequenced with immunoSEQ multiplex PCR; TCRdb's copy has only in-frame clones and lacks some. The sample carries nearly 110,000 clones, roughly 89% recorded once. No antigen is known for these receptors. Specimen: unstimulated CD4+ T cells sorted from spleen or lymph node cells, collected before transplant. The receptors originated from a human donor who was the organ donor for an intestinal transplant.

The chain combines TRBV30 with TRBJ1-5, with D possibly being TRBD1 (5 bases). Trimming removed 3 bases from V and 3 bases from J, with 9 bases in between. The CDR3 is made up of 13 amino acids. CDR1 is GTSNPN and CDR2 is SVGIG in the germline V gene (reference sequence). CDR3 amino acids: CAWSGGNNQPQHF. The CDR3 DNA sequence: TGTGCCTGGAGCGGGGGAAACAATCAGCCCCAGCATTTT.

This chain connects TRBV5-1 to TRBJ1-6; a weak D match, TRBD1 (6 bases). The CDR3 consists of 16 residues. V lost 0 bases and J 7 bases, leaving 14 bases between the germline ends. Germline V CDR1 and CDR2: SGHRS, YFSETQ. CDR3 coding DNA: TGCGCCAGCAGCTTGGTTCCGGACAGCACCAATTCACCCCTCCACTTT. This translates into CASSLVPDSTNSPLHF. Variable domain in full (rest from reference TRBV5-1 and TRBJ1-6): KAGVTQTPRYLIKTRGQQVTLSCSPISGHRSVSWYQQTPGQGLQFLFEYFSETQRNKGNFPGRFSGRQFSNSRSEMNVSTLELGDSALYLCASSLVPDSTNSPLHFGNGTRLTVT.

CDR3 nucleotides: TGTGCCAGCAGCTTCGGGACATCGAACACCGGGGAGCTGTTTTTT. Protein product: CASSFGTSNTGELFF. The chain employs TRBV7-2 and TRBJ2-2; tentative D call: TRBD1 (6 bases). Germline CDR1 reads SGHTA; CDR2 reads FQGNSA. V lost 3 bases and J 0 bases, leaving 8 bases between the germline ends. This CDR3 has 15 residues.

This sequence joins TRBV5-1 and TRBJ1-4; TRBD1 agrees at 8 bases. CDR1 is SGHRS, CDR2 YFSETQ, per germline. V lost 4 bases to trimming and J lost 5 bases; unmatched junction nucleotides: 4. There are 14 residues in the CDR3. The CDR3 sequence: CASSGRGPNEKLFF. The DNA for the CDR3 is TGCGCCAGCAGCGGCAGGGGGCCGAATGAAAAACTGTTTTTT.

The chain uses TRBV10-3 and TRBJ2-7, with D perhaps given as TRBD1 or TRBD2 (5 bases each). Germline-derived CDR1 and CDR2 are ENHRY and SYGVKD. The CDR3 runs to 15 residues. V was cut by 4 bases and J by 0 bases, with 13 bases left in between. The CDR3 sequence: CAISAAGRSSYEQYF. CDR3 nucleotides: TGTGCCATCAGTGCCGCAGGGAGAAGCTCCTACGAGCAGTACTTC.

This sequence joins TRBV5-5 and TRBJ2-1, with TRBD2 identical over 15 bases. The germline V gene encodes CDR1 SGHKS and CDR2 YYEKEE (reference sequence). V trimming: 4 bases; J trimming: 7 bases; junction bases outside the gene matches: 3. The CDR3 sequence is 15 residues long. CDR3 protein: CASSGGTSGRNEQFF. The CDR3 DNA is TGTGCCAGCAGCGGAGGGACTAGCGGGAGGAATGAGCAGTTCTTC.

The gene calls are TRBV5-1 and TRBJ2-7; D call uncertain. From germline, CDR1 is SGHRS and CDR2 YFSETQ. Trimming took 0 bases from V and 6 from J, leaving 16 bases between them. This CDR3 has 15 residues. DNA of the CDR3: TGCGCCAGCAGCTTGGCATCTAGTCCGTTATCCGAGCAGTACTTC. It specifies CASSLASSPLSEQYF. The full variable domain, completed using reference TRBV5-1 and TRBJ2-7, is KAGVTQTPRYLIKTRGQQVTLSCSPISGHRSVSWYQQTPGQGLQFLFEYFSETQRNKGNFPGRFSGRQFSNSRSEMNVSTLELGDSALYLCASSLASSPLSEQYFGPGTRLTVT.

The chain uses TRBV29-1 and TRBJ1-4; D is unclear. From germline, CDR1 is SQVTM and CDR2 ANQGSEA. There are 14 residues in the CDR3. Trimming shortened V by 6 bases and J by 0 bases, and 11 bases separated the two germline ends. The chain's CDR3 is CSVAGPATNEKLFF. The CDR3 nucleotides are TGCAGCGTGGCCGGGCCGGCAACTAATGAAAAACTGTTTTTT.

This rearrangement joins TRBV11-2 to TRBJ2-5, with 9 bases that match TRBD2. Unmatched junction bases numbered 5, after V lost 6 bases and J lost 6 bases. CDR1 SGHAT and CDR2 FQNNGV come from the germline V gene. The CDR3 consists of 13 residues. CDR3 protein: CASSSGSRKTQYF. Written as DNA, the CDR3 is TGTGCCAGCAGTAGCGGGAGTCGTAAGACCCAGTACTTC.

The V and J genes are TRBV5-4 and TRBJ1-2; perhaps TRBD1 as D (5 bases). V shed 1 base and J shed 4 bases, with 11 bases lying between them. CDR3 length: 14 amino acids. CDR1 and CDR2 (germline): SGHNT, YYREEE (reference sequence). CDR3 amino acids: CASSLNRGLYGYTF. CDR3 in DNA: TGTGCCAGCAGCTTGAATCGGGGCCTCTATGGCTACACCTTC.

The CDR3 region has the DNA TGTGCCAGCAGTCGAGGGACGGGAAATTCACCCCTCCACTTT. Its protein is CASSRGTGNSPLHF. This chain connects TRBV6-6 to TRBJ1-6; D is perhaps TRBD1 (5 bases). The CDR3 covers 14 residues. V lost 5 bases to trimming and J lost 7 bases, with 12 bases between them. Germline V gene sequence: CDR1 MNHNY, CDR2 SVGAGI (reference sequence).

This chain joins TRBV7-8 and TRBJ1-1; 9 bases agree with TRBD1. The CDR3 sequence is 16 residues long. Unmatched junction bases numbered 8, after V lost 5 bases and J lost 1 base. Germline values: CDR1 SGHVS, CDR2 FQNEAQ. DNA of the CDR3: TGTGCCAGCAGCCCTCGGACAGGGGTCGGGAACACTGAAGCTTTCTTT. As protein: CASSPRTGVGNTEAFF.

The chain has TRBV7-2 and TRBJ2-3; D is unresolved. Trimming removed 5 bases at V and 0 bases at J, with 3 bases between. The germline V gene has CDR1 SGHTA and CDR2 FQGNSA. This CDR3 is 12 amino acids long. The CDR3 spells CASSRSTDTQYF. CDR3 in DNA: TGTGCCAGCAGCCGCAGCACAGATACGCAGTATTTT.

This chain uses TRBV2 with TRBJ2-7; no clear D gene. Trimming removed 4 bases at V and 2 bases at J, with 9 bases between. The germline CDR1 and CDR2 sequences are SNHLY and FYNNEI. The CDR3 is made up of 13 amino acids. The CDR3 coding sequence is TGTGCCAGCAGTGGGCAGGCTCCCTACGAGCAGTACTTC. Translating gives CASSGQAPYEQYF.

The chain has TRBV6-5 and TRBJ1-4; TRBD1 is a possible D gene (5 bases). Trimming left V 7 bases short and J 7 bases short, with 13 bases between. The CDR3 consists of 13 residues. Germline CDR1 and CDR2: MNHEY and SVGAGI. The CDR3 sequence: CASMRAGSEKLFF. The CDR3 DNA reads TGTGCCAGCATGAGGGCAGGGAGTGAAAAACTGTTTTTT.

In this sample, this clone turned up once. This chain joins TRBV12-5 and TRBJ1-1, with D tentatively TRBD1 (5 bases). In germline, CDR1 is LGHNT, CDR2 FRNRAP. The CDR3 totals 14 residues. V was pared by 5 bases and J by 5 bases, with 15 bases between. Here the CDR3 reads CASGIEVGGTEAFF. For the CDR3, the DNA is TGTGCTAGTGGTATTGAGGTGGGGGGGACTGAAGCTTTCTTT.

The chain uses TRBV10-3 and TRBJ1-1, with D uncertain. V was cut by 0 bases and J by 0 bases, with 8 bases left in between. Germline CDR1 reads ENHRY; CDR2 reads SYGVKD. CDR3 length: 15 residues. The CDR3 DNA is TGTGCCATCAGTGAGTCAAAAGGGATGAACACTGAAGCTTTCTTT. Protein: CAISESKGMNTEAFF.

The J gene is TRBJ2-5, the V gene TRBV5-6, with D perhaps TRBD1 or TRBD2 (5 bases each). Trimming shortened V by 0 bases and J by 4 bases, and 19 bases separated the two germline ends. The CDR3 is made up of 17 amino acids. Germline assignment: CDR1 SGHDT and CDR2 YYEEEE. The CDR3 region has the DNA TGTGCCAGCAGCTTGGGCCCCCCTGGGGGTGGGGTAGAGACCCAGTACTTC. It translates to CASSLGPPGGGVETQYF.

The rearrangement uses TRBV5-1 and TRBJ2-5; perhaps TRBD1 as D (6 bases). Trimming took 3 bases from V and 4 from J, leaving 13 bases between them. In germline, CDR1 is SGHRS, CDR2 YFSETQ. The CDR3 is 14 amino acids. In DNA form, the CDR3 reads TGCGCCAGCAGCTCAGGGGTAGTAGGAGAGACCCAGTACTTC. As protein: CASSSGVVGETQYF.

This clone is a singleton in its sample. J is TRBJ2-7 and V is TRBV5-6; 9 positions agree with TRBD2. The CDR3 runs 16 residues. With 0 bases clipped from V and 7 bases from J, the junction kept 11 bases outside the gene matches. CDR1 is SGHDT and CDR2 is YYEEEE in the germline V gene. CDR3 residues: CASSLGLAGRVGEQYF. CDR3 in DNA: TGTGCCAGCAGCTTGGGGCTAGCGGGACGAGTAGGGGAGCAGTACTTC.

The chain couples TRBV5-4 to TRBJ1-4; D gene unclear. Trimming removed 3 bases at V and 6 bases at J, with 12 bases between. This CDR3 is 14 amino acids long. CDR1 is SGHNT, CDR2 YYREEE, per germline (reference sequence). The CDR3 region is CASSSSPTDEKLFF. CDR3 DNA: TGTGCCAGCAGCTCGTCTCCCACAGATGAAAAACTGTTTTTT.

The V and J genes are TRBV11-2 and TRBJ1-3, with a weak D call TRBD1 (5 bases). Germline lookup yields CDR1 SGHAT and CDR2 FQNNGV. Trimming cost V 1 base and J 5 bases, with 12 bases left between them. The CDR3 totals 15 residues. CDR3 protein: CASSLGGIYRNTIYF. The CDR3 DNA sequence: TGTGCCAGCAGCTTAGGGGGGATTTACCGAAACACCATATATTTT.

The chain employs TRBV18 and TRBJ2-1; D is undetermined. Trimming removed 0 bases from V and 0 bases from J, with 9 bases in between. Germline V gene data show CDR1 as KGHSH and CDR2 as LQKENI. The CDR3 totals 16 residues. The CDR3 reads CASSPPYRSSYNEQFF. The CDR3 DNA reads TGTGCCAGCTCACCACCGTACCGGAGCTCCTACAATGAGCAGTTCTTC.

The chain joins TRBV19 to TRBJ2-3; D may be TRBD1 (5 bases). Germline lookup yields CDR1 LNHDA and CDR2 SQIVND (reference sequence). V was shortened by 3 bases and J by 2 bases, with 9 bases between the two germline ends. The CDR3 is made up of 14 amino acids. The CDR3 here is CASSMGQDTDTQYF. CDR3 in DNA: TGTGCCAGTAGTATGGGGCAGGACACAGATACGCAGTATTTT.

The CDR3 DNA sequence: TGTGCCAGCAGCTTAACCCATGAGGCTGAAGCTTTCTTT. Translation gives CASSLTHEAEAFF. This rearrangement joins TRBV13 to TRBJ1-1; D unresolved. CDR1 and CDR2 (germline): PRHDT, FYEKMQ (reference sequence). This CDR3 comprises 13 residues. V was trimmed by 2 bases and J by 6 bases, leaving 10 bases between them.

The chain couples TRBV19 to TRBJ2-1; tentatively, D is TRBD1 (6 bases). Between the trimmed V and J ends, which lost 7 bases and 0 bases, there was a span of 10 bases. The CDR3 totals 14 residues. Germline CDR1 is LNHDA and CDR2 is SQIVND (reference sequence). The DNA for the CDR3 is TGTGCCAGTAATCAGGGGAACTCCTACAATGAGCAGTTCTTC. Protein: CASNQGNSYNEQFF.

This chain connects TRBV5-6 to TRBJ1-3, with TRBD1 as a possible D gene (5 bases). Looked up from germline, CDR1 is SGHDT and CDR2 is YYEEEE. With 2 bases removed from V and 2 bases from J, the gap between germline ends came to 11 bases. The CDR3 spans 15 residues. The CDR3 is CASSLGSGAGNTIYF. For the CDR3, the DNA is TGTGCCAGCAGCTTAGGGTCGGGGGCTGGAAACACCATATATTTT.

The chain joins TRBV10-1 to TRBJ1-1, with D unresolved. Germline lookup yields CDR1 WNHNN and CDR2 SYGVQD (reference sequence). The length of the CDR3 is 14 residues. Trimming removed 10 bases at V and 1 base at J, with 16 bases between. CDR3 in amino acids: CATPGYWENTEAFF. The CDR3 DNA reads as TGCGCCACCCCGGGGTATTGGGAGAACACTGAAGCTTTCTTT.

The CDR3 region is CASKDPNFKMNTEAFF. CDR3 in DNA: TGTGCCAGCAAAGACCCGAACTTTAAGATGAACACTGAAGCTTTCTTT. The chain couples TRBV6-6 to TRBJ1-1; D is unclear. This CDR3 spans 16 amino acids. Per the germline V gene, CDR1 is MNHNY and CDR2 is SVGAGI (reference sequence). V was shortened by 7 bases and J by 0 bases, with 18 bases between the two germline ends.